The text below deals with one T cell receptor beta chain. Its target is not known. The sample comes from a study of cytomegalovirus exposure and HLA in healthy donors. About the study: Among the roughly 380 donors who were genotyped, 81% fell in the genetic ancestry cluster that is associated with self-reported Caucasian donors.

V dropped 4 bases and J dropped 3; count of bases not matched to a gene: 4. The CDR3 consists of 14 residues. Germline V gene data show CDR1 as LGHNA and CDR2 as YSLEER. The study's findings and limits: Among the most significant clusters, several appeared linked to common viral pathogens in a later analysis.

PCR was performed using 60 Vbeta and 13 Jbeta primers. Repertoires were generated with immunoSEQ multiplex PCR, while TCRdb's copy carries only in-frame clones and drops some. The table lists approximately 170,000 clones, roughly three quarters of them singletons. The sequencing sample was made of PBMCs. The chain has TRBV4-3 and TRBJ2-3, with TRBD1 matching over 7 bases. The origin of this receptor is a woman in her thirties or forties in good health and CMV-seropositive. CDR3 loop: CASSLTGLTDTQYF. For the CDR3, the DNA is TGCGCCAGCAGCCTGACAGGGCTTACAGATACGCAGTATTTT.